This T cell receptor beta chain was recorded in a study of blood T cells in healthy people across ages. Next came a second PCR, run for roughly 6 to 11 cycles, which used a sample-barcoded 5' primer along with a J-beta primer mix. TCRdb passed the 5' RACE reads through MiXCR, listing each CDR3 protein once. The sample shows about 780,000 distinct CDR3 sequences, around 45% of them seen only once. Isolating PBMCs gave at least 6.5 million of these cells per sample. Details on this clonotype: Its target is unknown.

V gave up 10 bases and J gave up 2 bases, with 15 bases separating them. The germline V gene encodes CDR1 MNHEY and CDR2 SVGEGT. CDR3 length: 13 amino acids. Study-wide points: The donors' CMV status was not determined, possibly confounding changes in expanded clonotypes. Per million T cells, the diversity of TCR beta decreased roughly linearly as age advanced.

Input material: blood. The genes are TRBV6-2 or TRBV6-3 and TRBJ2-7, with TRBD2 as a possible D gene (7 bases). This TCR was recovered from a man at least 80 years old in good health. This CDR3 reads CATDTGTTYEQYF. The CDR3 DNA is TGTGCCACAGACACAGGGACTACCTACGAGCAGTACTTC.